These T cell receptor beta chains were read from a single sample in a study of tumor-infiltrating lymphocytes in primary liver carcinoma. TCRdb re-derived calls from the multiplex PCR reads in MiXCR, one entry per CDR3 protein. The sample yields under 90,000 distinct CDR3 sequences, 72% seen once. The sequenced sample consisted of liver tumor tissue from sampling region 1. These receptors were collected from a man aged 35 to 55 with primary liver carcinoma and hepatitis B virus infection. The CDR3 runs from the conserved cysteine through the conserved F or W. D genes are given only for firm matches. Expanded clones are given a class, and other clones once, few, many or no size at all.

D gene: NA; clone size: NA; J gene: TRBJ2-5; CDR3 length: 14; V gene: TRBV5-1; CDR3 protein: CPSSIGEGGETQYF; CDR3 DNA: TGCCCCAGCAGCATCGGAGAGGGGGGAGAGACCCAGTACTTC
D gene: NA; clone size: NA; J gene: TRBJ2-3; CDR3 length: 15; V gene: TRBV6-5; CDR3 protein: CVSSATSASTDMQYF; CDR3 DNA: TGTGTCAGCAGTGCCACGTCCGCTAGCACAGATATGCAGTATTTT
D gene: NA; clone size: NA; J gene: TRBJ2-2; CDR3 length: 14; V gene: TRBV7-6; CDR3 protein: CASSPRPTVGELFF; CDR3 DNA: TGTGCCAGCAGCCCCCGGCCCACCGTGGGGGAGCTGTTTTTT
D gene: TRBD2; clone size: NA; J gene: TRBJ2-2; CDR3 length: 15; V gene: TRBV4-1; CDR3 protein: CASSLAGDVTGELLF; CDR3 DNA: TGCGCCAGCAGTCTAGCGGGAGACGTCACCGGTGAGCTGCTTTTT
D gene: TRBD1; clone size: many; J gene: TRBJ2-3; CDR3 length: 16; V gene: TRBV18; CDR3 protein: CASSHRQGASTDTQYF; CDR3 DNA: TGTGCCAGCTCACACCGACAGGGGGCAAGCACAGATACGCAGTATTTT
D gene: NA; clone size: NA; J gene: TRBJ1-5; CDR3 length: 15; V gene: TRBV10-3; CDR3 protein: CAISDPDKDNQPQHF; CDR3 DNA: TGTGCCATCAGTGACCCGGACAAGGACAATCAGCCCCAGCATTTT
D gene: TRBD2; clone size: NA; J gene: TRBJ2-7; CDR3 length: 16; V gene: TRBV6-5; CDR3 protein: CASSYSATSGSYEQYF; CDR3 DNA: TGTGCCAGCAGTTACTCGGCGACTAGCGGATCCTATGAGCAGTACTTC
D gene: TRBD2; clone size: NA; J gene: TRBJ2-1; CDR3 length: 15; V gene: TRBV7-8; CDR3 protein: CARSSALAGVHEQFF; CDR3 DNA: TGTGCCAGGAGCTCAGCGCTAGCGGGAGTACATGAGCAGTTCTTC
D gene: NA; clone size: NA; J gene: TRBJ2-3; CDR3 length: 14; V gene: TRBV13; CDR3 protein: CASSPFKGSYTQYF; CDR3 DNA: TGTGCCAGCAGCCCCTTTAAGGGCTCATATACACAGTATTTT
D gene: NA; clone size: NA; J gene: TRBJ2-2; CDR3 length: 14; V gene: TRBV4-1; CDR3 protein: CASSQDRGVGELFF; CDR3 DNA: TGCGCAAGCAGCCAAGACAGAGGGGTCGGGGAGCTGTTTTTT
D gene: NA; clone size: many; J gene: TRBJ1-1; CDR3 length: 13; V gene: TRBV29-1; CDR3 protein: CSGAAGTNTEAFF; CDR3 DNA: TGCAGCGGGGCGGCAGGGACCAACACTGAAGCTTTCTTT
D gene: TRBD2; clone size: NA; J gene: TRBJ2-1; CDR3 length: 14; V gene: TRBV20-1; CDR3 protein: CSAMGLSGINEQFF; CDR3 DNA: TGCAGTGCTATGGGTCTGAGCGGGATCAATGAGCAGTTCTTC
D gene: NA; clone size: many; J gene: TRBJ1-3; CDR3 length: 12; V gene: TRBV12-3/TRBV12-4; CDR3 protein: CASSLQGNTIYF; CDR3 DNA: TGTGCCAGCAGTTTACAGGGAAACACCATATATTTT
D gene: NA; clone size: NA; J gene: TRBJ2-7; CDR3 length: 14; V gene: TRBV6-6; CDR3 protein: CAAGGQQHFYDQCF; CDR3 DNA: TGTGCCGCCGGGGGACAGCAGCATTTCTACGATCAGTGCTTC
D gene: TRBD1; clone size: many; J gene: TRBJ1-4; CDR3 length: 14; V gene: TRBV28; CDR3 protein: CASLRNRGRGKLFF; CDR3 DNA: TGTGCCAGCCTACGTAACAGGGGGCGGGGAAAACTGTTTTTT
D gene: NA; clone size: NA; J gene: TRBJ2-7; CDR3 length: 13; V gene: TRBV12-3/TRBV12-4; CDR3 protein: CAGIRLEYYEQYF; CDR3 DNA: TGTGCCGGCATCCGACTGGAATACTACGAGCAGTACTTC
D gene: NA; clone size: NA; J gene: TRBJ1-3; CDR3 length: 16; V gene: TRBV12-3/TRBV12-4; CDR3 protein: CASSTTGADSGNTIYF; CDR3 DNA: TGTGCCAGCAGTACTACCGGGGCAGACTCTGGAAACACCATATATTTT
D gene: TRBD2; clone size: many; J gene: TRBJ2-3; CDR3 length: 19; V gene: TRBV12-3/TRBV12-4; CDR3 protein: CASSLGLAGVVPSADTQYF; CDR3 DNA: TGTGCCAGCAGTTTGGGACTAGCGGGAGTTGTCCCCTCCGCAGATACGCAGTATTTT
D gene: TRBD2; clone size: NA; J gene: TRBJ2-5; CDR3 length: 16; V gene: TRBV5-6; CDR3 protein: CASSLGGASGRKIQYF; CDR3 DNA: TGTGCCAGCAGCTTGGGTGGGGCTAGCGGGAGGAAGATCCAGTACTTC
D gene: TRBD2; clone size: NA; J gene: TRBJ2-7; CDR3 length: 14; V gene: TRBV11-2; CDR3 protein: CPSSSGGGLYEQYF; CDR3 DNA: TGTCCCAGCAGCTCTGGCGGGGGGTTGTACGAGCAGTATTTC
D gene: NA; clone size: NA; J gene: TRBJ2-7; CDR3 length: 14; V gene: TRBV29-1; CDR3 protein: CSVSRLVGTYEQYF; CDR3 DNA: TGCAGCGTCTCCCGACTAGTGGGAACCTACGAGCAGTACTTC
D gene: NA; clone size: few; J gene: TRBJ1-1; CDR3 length: 13; V gene: TRBV11-2; CDR3 protein: CASSVSGDAEAFF; CDR3 DNA: TGTGCCAGTAGTGTGTCGGGCGACGCTGAAGCTTTCTTT
D gene: NA; clone size: NA; J gene: TRBJ1-2; CDR3 length: 13; V gene: TRBV12-3/TRBV12-4; CDR3 protein: CASNREENYGCTF; CDR3 DNA: NA
D gene: NA; clone size: NA; J gene: TRBJ1-1; CDR3 length: 14; V gene: TRBV6-5; CDR3 protein: CAGSPFIPNTEAFF; CDR3 DNA: TGTGCCGGCAGTCCTTTTATCCCAAACACTGAAGCTTTCTTT
D gene: NA; clone size: NA; J gene: TRBJ1-2; CDR3 length: 13; V gene: TRBV11-2; CDR3 protein: CASSLKGNYDYTF; CDR3 DNA: TGTGCCAGCAGCTTAAAGGGGAACTATGACTATACCTTC
D gene: NA; clone size: NA; J gene: TRBJ2-3; CDR3 length: 16; V gene: TRBV11-2; CDR3 protein: CTSSPPTNGSTDTLYF; CDR3 DNA: TGTACCAGCAGCCCCCCGACTAACGGCAGCACAGATACGCTGTATTTT
D gene: NA; clone size: many; J gene: TRBJ1-1; CDR3 length: 17; V gene: TRBV7-9; CDR3 protein: CASRETLRGRMNTEAFF; CDR3 DNA: TGTGCCAGCAGGGAGACCCTAAGGGGCCGGATGAACACTGAAGCTTTCTTT
D gene: NA; clone size: NA; J gene: TRBJ1-4; CDR3 length: 14; V gene: TRBV5-1; CDR3 protein: CASSPGDVGEKLFF; CDR3 DNA: TGCGCCAGCAGCCCAGGGGATGTCGGTGAAAAACTGTTTTTC
D gene: TRBD1; clone size: NA; J gene: TRBJ1-1; CDR3 length: 17; V gene: TRBV12-3/TRBV12-4; CDR3 protein: CASSLQDRVFRITEGLF; CDR3 DNA: TGTGCCAGCAGTTTGCAGGACAGGGTGTTTAGGATCACTGAAGGTCTCTTT
D gene: TRBD2; clone size: NA; J gene: TRBJ2-3; CDR3 length: 16; V gene: TRBV7-3; CDR3 protein: CASSLKAAGATDTQYF; CDR3 DNA: TGTGCCAGCAGTTTAAAGGCGGCGGGAGCCACAGATACGCAGTATTTT
D gene: TRBD1; clone size: NA; J gene: TRBJ2-2; CDR3 length: 16; V gene: TRBV6-5; CDR3 protein: CASKFTGGASTGELFF; CDR3 DNA: TGTGCCAGCAAGTTCACAGGGGGAGCGAGCACCGGGGAGCTGTTTTTT
D gene: TRBD2; clone size: NA; J gene: TRBJ2-3; CDR3 length: 19; V gene: TRBV11-2; CDR3 protein: CASRTPRGGRPTSTETQYF; CDR3 DNA: TGTGCCAGCAGGACTCCTCGGGGCGGGAGACCTACTAGCACAGAAACGCAGTATTTT
D gene: TRBD2; clone size: NA; J gene: TRBJ2-1; CDR3 length: 14; V gene: TRBV7-8; CDR3 protein: CAGSSLAGSNEQFF; CDR3 DNA: TGTGCCGGCAGCTCTCTAGCGGGAAGCAATGAGCAGTTCTTC
D gene: TRBD2; clone size: many; J gene: TRBJ2-3; CDR3 length: 14; V gene: TRBV5-4; CDR3 protein: CASSYSGGGDTQYF; CDR3 DNA: TGTGCCAGCAGTTATAGCGGGGGAGGAGATACGCAGTATTTT
D gene: NA; clone size: NA; J gene: TRBJ2-2; CDR3 length: 16; V gene: TRBV11-1; CDR3 protein: CASTLLPGRGTGELFF; CDR3 DNA: TGTGCCAGCACTTTACTCCCTGGGCGCGGCACCGGGGAGCTTTTTTTT
D gene: NA; clone size: NA; J gene: TRBJ2-1; CDR3 length: 15; V gene: TRBV11-2; CDR3 protein: CASSSLPHGYNEQLF; CDR3 DNA: TGTGCCAGCAGCTCCTTACCCCATGGGTATAATGAGCAACTCTTC
D gene: TRBD2; clone size: NA; J gene: TRBJ2-5; CDR3 length: 13; V gene: TRBV29-1; CDR3 protein: CGVGGRAVDTQYF; CDR3 DNA: TGCGGCGTTGGTGGGAGGGCCGTTGATACCCAGTACTTC
D gene: NA; clone size: NA; J gene: TRBJ2-2; CDR3 length: 13; V gene: TRBV29-1; CDR3 protein: CNAWRVNTRELFF; CDR3 DNA: TGCAATGCATGGCGGGTAAACACCCGGGAGCTGTTTTTT
D gene: TRBD1; clone size: NA; J gene: TRBJ2-7; CDR3 length: 15; V gene: TRBV11-2; CDR3 protein: CACSYHRDSSYDQYF; CDR3 DNA: TGTGCCTGCAGCTACCATAGGGACAGCTCCTACGATCAGTACTTC
D gene: NA; clone size: NA; J gene: TRBJ1-1; CDR3 length: 11; V gene: TRBV4-1; CDR3 protein: CASSLGQRAFF; CDR3 DNA: TGCGCCAGTAGCCTCGGTCAGAGGGCTTTCTTT
D gene: NA; clone size: NA; J gene: TRBJ1-2; CDR3 length: 16; V gene: TRBV4-1; CDR3 protein: CASNQELGRPSGGYTF; CDR3 DNA: TGCGCCAGCAATCAAGAACTAGGACGTCCATCAGGAGGCTACACCTTC